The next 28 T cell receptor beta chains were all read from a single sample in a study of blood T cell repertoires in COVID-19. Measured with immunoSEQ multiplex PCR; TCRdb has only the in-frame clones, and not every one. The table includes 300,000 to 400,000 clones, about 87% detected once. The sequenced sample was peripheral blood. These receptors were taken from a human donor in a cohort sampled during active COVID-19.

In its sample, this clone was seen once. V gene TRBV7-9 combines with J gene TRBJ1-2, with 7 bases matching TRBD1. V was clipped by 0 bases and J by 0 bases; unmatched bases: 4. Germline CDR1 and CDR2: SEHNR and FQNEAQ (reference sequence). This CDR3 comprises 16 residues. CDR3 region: CASSLAHGTANYGYTF. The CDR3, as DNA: TGTGCCAGCAGCTTAGCCCATGGGACAGCTAACTATGGCTACACCTTC. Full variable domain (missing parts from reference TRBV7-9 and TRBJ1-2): DTGVSQNPRHKITKRGQNVTFRCDPISEHNRLYWYRQTLGQGPEFLTYFQNEAQLEKSRLLSDRFSAERPKGSFSTLEIQRTEQGDSAMYLCASSLAHGTANYGYTFGSGTRLTVV.

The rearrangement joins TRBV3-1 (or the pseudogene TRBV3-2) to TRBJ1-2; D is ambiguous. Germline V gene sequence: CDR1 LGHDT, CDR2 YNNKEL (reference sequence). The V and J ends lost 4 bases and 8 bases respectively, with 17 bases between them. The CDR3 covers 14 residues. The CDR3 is CASSPDGITAGYTF. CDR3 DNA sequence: TGTGCCAGCAGCCCAGACGGGATTACCGCCGGCTACACCTTC.

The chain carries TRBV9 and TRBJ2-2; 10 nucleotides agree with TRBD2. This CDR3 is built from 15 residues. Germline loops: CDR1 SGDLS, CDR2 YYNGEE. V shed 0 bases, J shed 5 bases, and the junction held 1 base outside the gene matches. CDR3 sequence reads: CASSVAGLATGELFF. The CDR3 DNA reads TGTGCCAGCAGCGTAGCGGGACTAGCGACCGGGGAGCTGTTTTTT.

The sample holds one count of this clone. The CDR3 protein is CASRSPGANTGELFF. The CDR3 DNA reads as TGTGCCAGCAGAAGTCCGGGGGCGAACACCGGGGAGCTGTTTTTT. The chain uses TRBV28 and TRBJ2-2; possible D gene TRBD2, 6 bases. V lost 6 bases to trimming and J lost 0 bases, with 11 bases between them. The length of the CDR3 is 15 residues. The germline CDR1 and CDR2 sequences are MDHEN and SYDVKM.

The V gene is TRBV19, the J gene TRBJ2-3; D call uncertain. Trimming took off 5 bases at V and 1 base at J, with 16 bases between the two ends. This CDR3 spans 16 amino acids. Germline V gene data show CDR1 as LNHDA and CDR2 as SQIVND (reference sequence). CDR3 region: CASSPANGHGTDTQYF. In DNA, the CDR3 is TGTGCCAGTAGTCCGGCGAATGGGCATGGCACAGATACGCAGTATTTT.

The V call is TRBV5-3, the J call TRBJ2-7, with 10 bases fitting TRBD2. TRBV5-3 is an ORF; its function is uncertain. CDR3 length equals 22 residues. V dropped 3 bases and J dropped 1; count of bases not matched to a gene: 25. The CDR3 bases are TGTGCCAGAAGCTCCCAAAATGACACGTGGAGAGTCCTAGCGGGAGTTTCCTACGAGCAGTACTTC. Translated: CARSSQNDTWRVLAGVSYEQYF.

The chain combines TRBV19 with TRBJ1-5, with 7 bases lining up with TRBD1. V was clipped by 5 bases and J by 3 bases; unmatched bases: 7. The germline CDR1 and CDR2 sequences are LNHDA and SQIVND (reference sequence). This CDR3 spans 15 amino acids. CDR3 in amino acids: CASSFGQAFNQPQHF. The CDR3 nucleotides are TGTGCCAGTAGTTTCGGACAGGCTTTCAATCAGCCCCAGCATTTT.

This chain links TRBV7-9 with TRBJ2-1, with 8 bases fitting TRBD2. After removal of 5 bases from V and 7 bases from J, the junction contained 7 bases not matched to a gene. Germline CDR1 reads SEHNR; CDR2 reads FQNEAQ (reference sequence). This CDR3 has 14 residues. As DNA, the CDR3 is TGTGCCAGCAGCGGCGGCGGGGGGAGGAATGAGCAGTTCTTC. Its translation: CASSGGGGRNEQFF.

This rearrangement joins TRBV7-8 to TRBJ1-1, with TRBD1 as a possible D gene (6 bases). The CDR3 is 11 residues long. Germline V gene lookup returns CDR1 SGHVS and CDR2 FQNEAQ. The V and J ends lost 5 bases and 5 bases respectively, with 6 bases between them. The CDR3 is CASSQGTEAFF. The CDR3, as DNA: TGTGCCAGCAGCCAGGGGACTGAAGCTTTCTTT.

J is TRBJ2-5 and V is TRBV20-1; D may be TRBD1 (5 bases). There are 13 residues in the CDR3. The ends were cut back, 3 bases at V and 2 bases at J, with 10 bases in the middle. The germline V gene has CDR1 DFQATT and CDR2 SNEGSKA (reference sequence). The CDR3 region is CSASRTLQETQYF. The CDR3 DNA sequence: TGCAGTGCTAGTCGGACACTACAAGAGACCCAGTACTTC.

The CDR3 DNA reads TGTGCCAGCAGCCAGGCCCCGGGGGACAATGAGCAGTTCTTC. Amino acid sequence: CASSQAPGDNEQFF. This chain uses TRBV11-1 with TRBJ2-1; a possible D gene is TRBD2 (6 bases). This CDR3 contains 14 residues. Trimming pared 5 bases from V and 5 bases from J, leaving 13 bases between. CDR1 and CDR2 from the germline V gene are SGHAT and FQDESV (reference sequence). Full variable domain (remainder filled in from reference TRBV11-1 and TRBJ2-1): EAEVAQSPRYKITEKSQAVAFWCDPISGHATLYWYRQILGQGPELLVQFQDESVVDDSQLPKDRFSAERLKGVDSTLKIQPAELGDSAMYLCASSQAPGDNEQFFGPGTRLTVL.

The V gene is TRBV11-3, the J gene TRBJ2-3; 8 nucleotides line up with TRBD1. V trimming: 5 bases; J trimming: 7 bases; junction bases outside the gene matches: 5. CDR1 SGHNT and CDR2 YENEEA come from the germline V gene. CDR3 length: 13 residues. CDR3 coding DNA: TGTGCCAGCAGCCCGGGACAGGACTATACGCAGTATTTT. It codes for CASSPGQDYTQYF.

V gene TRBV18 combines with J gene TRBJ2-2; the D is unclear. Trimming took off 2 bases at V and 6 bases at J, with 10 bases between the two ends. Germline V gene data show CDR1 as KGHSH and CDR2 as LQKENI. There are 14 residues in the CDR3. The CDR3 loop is CASSPWPKAGELFF. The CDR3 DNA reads TGTGCCAGCTCACCATGGCCAAAAGCCGGGGAGCTGTTTTTT.

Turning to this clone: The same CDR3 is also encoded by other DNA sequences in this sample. CDR3 sequence reads: CAISETDYGYTF. CDR3 nucleotides: TGTGCCATCAGTGAGACAGACTATGGCTACACCTTC. This rearrangement joins TRBV10-3 to TRBJ1-2; D unclear. V was trimmed by 2 bases and J by 3 bases, leaving 4 bases between them. The CDR3 is 12 residues long. Germline values: CDR1 ENHRY, CDR2 SYGVKD.

The CDR3 sequence is CASGRDQPQHF. The CDR3 coding sequence is TGTGCCAGCGGGCGGGATCAGCCCCAGCATTTT. The chain recombines TRBV6-1 with TRBJ1-5; D remains unclear. Germline CDR1 MNHNS, CDR2 SASEGT. The CDR3 is 11 residues long. Trimming stripped 8 bases from V and 5 bases from J, with 7 bases between.

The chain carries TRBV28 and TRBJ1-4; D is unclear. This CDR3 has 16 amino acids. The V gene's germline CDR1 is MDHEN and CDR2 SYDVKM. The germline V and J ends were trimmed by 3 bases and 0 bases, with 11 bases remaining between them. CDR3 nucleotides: TGTGCCAGCAGTTTGGGGAGCGGGGCAACTAATGAAAAACTGTTTTTT. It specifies CASSLGSGATNEKLFF.

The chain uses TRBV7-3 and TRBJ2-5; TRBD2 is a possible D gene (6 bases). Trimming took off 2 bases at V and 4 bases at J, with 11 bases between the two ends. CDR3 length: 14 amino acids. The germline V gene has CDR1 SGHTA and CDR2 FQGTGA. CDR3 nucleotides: TGTGCCAGCAGCTTAGGAGGGGCAGGAGAGACCCAGTACTTC. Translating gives CASSLGGAGETQYF.

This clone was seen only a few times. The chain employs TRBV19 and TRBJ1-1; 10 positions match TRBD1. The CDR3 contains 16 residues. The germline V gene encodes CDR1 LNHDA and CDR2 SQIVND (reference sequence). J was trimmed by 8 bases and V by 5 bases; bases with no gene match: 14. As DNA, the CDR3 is TGTGCCAGTAGTCGTACGGGGGGGACAGGGGATACCGAAGCTTTCTTT. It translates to CASSRTGGTGDTEAFF.

CDR3 coding DNA: TGTGCCAGCAGCCAAGCCGAGAAGTACGCAGATACGCAGTATTTT. Translation gives CASSQAEKYADTQYF. This rearrangement joins TRBV4-2 to TRBJ2-3, with no clear D. Germline CDR1 LGHNA, CDR2 YNFKEQ. V was cut by 1 base and J by 4 bases, with 12 bases left in between. CDR3 length: 15 amino acids.

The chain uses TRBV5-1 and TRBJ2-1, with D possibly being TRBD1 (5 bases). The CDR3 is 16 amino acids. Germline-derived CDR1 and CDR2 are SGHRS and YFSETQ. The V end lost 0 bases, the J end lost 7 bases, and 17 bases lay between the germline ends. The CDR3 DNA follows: TGCGCCAGCAGCTTGGTAGGTGGCAGGGTTAGGAATGAGCAGTTCTTC. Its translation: CASSLVGGRVRNEQFF.

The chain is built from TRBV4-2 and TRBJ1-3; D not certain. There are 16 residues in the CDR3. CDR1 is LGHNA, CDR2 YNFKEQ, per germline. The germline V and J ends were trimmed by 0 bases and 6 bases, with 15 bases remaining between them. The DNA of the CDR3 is TGTGCCAGCAGCCAAGAAATCACGGGTTCCTTAAACACCATATATTTT. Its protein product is CASSQEITGSLNTIYF.

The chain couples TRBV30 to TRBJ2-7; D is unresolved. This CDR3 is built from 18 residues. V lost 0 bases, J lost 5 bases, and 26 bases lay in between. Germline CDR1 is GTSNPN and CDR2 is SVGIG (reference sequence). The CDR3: CAWSVPPRYGRPADEQYF. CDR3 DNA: TGTGCCTGGAGTGTCCCCCCCCGTTACGGTCGACCGGCGGACGAGCAGTACTTC.

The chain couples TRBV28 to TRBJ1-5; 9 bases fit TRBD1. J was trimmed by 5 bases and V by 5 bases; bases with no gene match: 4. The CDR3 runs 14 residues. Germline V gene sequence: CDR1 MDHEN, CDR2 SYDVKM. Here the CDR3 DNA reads TGTGCCAGCAGTCCAGACAGGGGGGATCAGCCCCAGCATTTT. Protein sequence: CASSPDRGDQPQHF.

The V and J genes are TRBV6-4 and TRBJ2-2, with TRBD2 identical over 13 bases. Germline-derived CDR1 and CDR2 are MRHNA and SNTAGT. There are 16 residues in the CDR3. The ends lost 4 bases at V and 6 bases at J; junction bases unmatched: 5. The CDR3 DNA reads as TGTGCCAGCAGTGGGACTAGCGGGAGAGAAGCCGGGGAGCTGTTTTTT. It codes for CASSGTSGREAGELFF.

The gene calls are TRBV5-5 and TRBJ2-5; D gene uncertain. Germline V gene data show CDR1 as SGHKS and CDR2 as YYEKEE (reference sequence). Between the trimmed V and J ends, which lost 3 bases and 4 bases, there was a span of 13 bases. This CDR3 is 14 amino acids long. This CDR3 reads CASSSVTPGETQYF. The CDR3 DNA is TGTGCCAGCAGCTCTGTTACACCAGGAGAGACCCAGTACTTC.

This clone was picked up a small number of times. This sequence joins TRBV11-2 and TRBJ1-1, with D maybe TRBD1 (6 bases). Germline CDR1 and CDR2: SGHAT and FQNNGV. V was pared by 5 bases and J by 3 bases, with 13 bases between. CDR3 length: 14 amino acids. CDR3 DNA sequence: TGTGCCAGCAGCCCTACGAACAGGGACACTGAAGCTTTCTTT. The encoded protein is CASSPTNRDTEAFF.

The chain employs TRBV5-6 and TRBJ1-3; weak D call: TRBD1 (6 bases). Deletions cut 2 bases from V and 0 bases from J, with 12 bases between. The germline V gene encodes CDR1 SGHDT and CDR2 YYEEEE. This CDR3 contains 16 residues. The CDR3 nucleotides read TGTGCCAGCAGCTTAGGACAGATTTTCTCTGGAAACACCATATATTTT. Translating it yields CASSLGQIFSGNTIYF.

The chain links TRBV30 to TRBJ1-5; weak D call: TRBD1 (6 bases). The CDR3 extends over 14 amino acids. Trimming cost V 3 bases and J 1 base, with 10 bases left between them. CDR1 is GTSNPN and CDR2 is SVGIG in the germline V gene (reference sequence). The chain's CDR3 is CAWRGRGSNQPQHF. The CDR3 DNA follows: TGTGCCTGGAGGGGAAGGGGGAGCAATCAGCCCCAGCATTTT.